This TCR beta chain was retrieved from a study of CD8 T cells in ankylosing spondylitis. Broader study findings: Disease-associated clonotypes exhibited CD8+ identity and were relatively infrequent in peripheral blood.

This clonotype has just a few counts. Antigen specificity is unknown. MiXCR, run by TCRdb on the 5' RACE reads, gives a single entry per CDR3 protein. The repertoire consists of 350,000 or so distinct CDR3 sequences, with roughly 14% occurring once and the leading ten covering approximately 1.1%. Germline-derived CDR1 and CDR2 are SGHRS and YFSETQ. V lost 1 base to trimming and J lost 10 bases; unmatched junction nucleotides: 6. The CDR3 extends over 13 amino acids. The chain recombines TRBV5-1 with TRBJ2-5, with 8 bases lining up with TRBD1. This TCR came from a male donor with ankylosing spondylitis or in good health (not recorded which). The sequenced sample consisted of blood, either unsorted or a sorted T cell fraction (not recorded which). The CDR3 region is CASSLPGQGIQYF. For the CDR3, the DNA is TGCGCCAGCAGCTTGCCCGGACAGGGCATCCAGTACTTC.